This T cell receptor (beta chain) was recovered during a study of OX40 agonist ivuxolimab in advanced cancers. Whole-study context: Dose-escalation patients suffered from hepatocellular carcinoma, melanoma, renal cell or head and neck cancer. Aged roughly 23 to 80 with a mean of approximately 57 years, they were approximately 80% male.

J lost 4 bases, V lost 8 bases, and 8 bases had no gene match. The CDR3 length is 14 residues. The germline CDR1 and CDR2 sequences are MGHDK and SYGVNS. General study points: Some of the nonresponding patients also showed low levels of normalized T-cell clonal expansion. The study observed clonal expansion of CD4+ and CD8+ blood T cells by week 6 at 0.1 to 3.0 mg/kg.

Sequencing was performed with immunoSEQ multiplex PCR; in TCRdb, only in-frame clones are kept and a portion is missing. The sample carries 65,000 to 100,000 clones, approximately 85% recorded once. Comment on this clone: The antigen remains unidentified.

The rearrangement uses TRBV25-1 and TRBJ1-3; 7 nucleotides align to TRBD1. This TCR came from an adult with an advanced solid tumor such as melanoma, head and neck, liver or kidney cancer. The sequencing here drew on CD4+ or CD8+ T cells sorted from blood, taken in a trial of the OX40 agonist ivuxolimab. CDR3 nucleotide sequence: TGTGCCAGCTCGAGGGGGCTCGGAGGAAACACCATATATTTT. Translation: CASSRGLGGNTIYF.